This T cell receptor (beta chain) is from a study of OX40 agonist ivuxolimab in advanced cancers. Study background: Those treated in dose escalation had hepatocellular carcinoma, melanoma, renal cell cancer or head and neck cancer.

Data came from immunoSEQ multiplex PCR; TCRdb stores just in-frame clones and leaves some out. Of 15,000 to 20,000 clones in the sample, 78% were seen once. The CDR3 runs 13 residues. Germline lookup yields CDR1 SGHTA and CDR2 FQGTGA. Trimming removed 2 bases from V and 6 bases from J, with 11 bases in between. Study results and limitations: At doses 0.1 to 3.0 mg/kg, CD4+ and CD8+ clones expanded. Clonal expansion in partial responders at 0.1-3.0 mg/kg ranked among the lowest.

Prior autoimmune disease or systemic immunosuppression barred patients. For this clone: As yet, its antigen is unknown.

This receptor was taken from an adult with an advanced solid tumor such as melanoma, head and neck, liver or kidney cancer. The genes are TRBV7-3 and TRBJ2-7, with D perhaps given as TRBD1 or TRBD2 (5 bases each). Sample: CD4+ or CD8+ T cells sorted from blood, taken in a trial of the OX40 agonist ivuxolimab. DNA of the CDR3: TGTGCCAGCAGCTTAGGGGGTCCCGGCGAGCAGTACTTC. It translates to CASSLGGPGEQYF.